This T cell receptor (beta chain) was retrieved from a study of OX40 agonist ivuxolimab in advanced cancers. General study results and limits: In general, CD8+ T cells held more expanded clones than CD4+ did, on average.

V was shortened by 2 bases and J by 5 bases, with 13 bases between the two germline ends. CDR3 length: 14 residues. Germline CDR1 and CDR2: SGHVS and FQNEAQ. A remark on this clone: Its antigen remains unidentified.

Measured with immunoSEQ multiplex PCR; TCRdb has only the in-frame clones, and not every one. The data contain 15,000 to 20,000 clones, 70% to 90% of them singletons. The input for sequencing was CD4+ or CD8+ T cells sorted from blood, taken in a trial of the OX40 agonist ivuxolimab. This clonotype was obtained from an adult with an advanced solid tumor such as melanoma, head and neck, liver or kidney cancer. The rearrangement joins TRBV7-8 to TRBJ2-7, with TRBD1 as a possible D gene (5 bases). The CDR3 coding sequence is TGTGCCAGCAGCTTAAGGGGTGGGGCTCACGAGCAGTACTTC. This sequence encodes CASSLRGGAHEQYF.